This entry lists 25 T cell receptor beta chains sequenced from one sample in a study of blood T cell repertoires in COVID-19 (dated by TCRdb to between 2020 and 2021). Libraries were built with the immunoSEQ multiplex PCR assay. Here the immuneACCESS table is served through TCRdb, limited to in-frame sequences with V and J called. Missing clones are a known gap in these copies; in checked studies unresolved V genes cover under half, and the rest lacks a known reason. The sample profile shows 100,000 or so clones; 85% to 95% of them were found once. Less than 5% of the sample comes from the top ten. The sequenced sample was peripheral blood. The receptors shown here come from a woman aged 50 to 60 in a cohort sampled during active COVID-19.

CDR3 region: CASSHIGQGHPEAFF. CDR3 nucleotides: TGTGCCAGCAGCCACATCGGACAGGGGCACCCTGAAGCTTTCTTT. The chain recombines TRBV3-1 (or the pseudogene TRBV3-2) with TRBJ1-1; 9 bases map to TRBD1. CDR3 length: 15 residues. Trimming cost V 3 bases and J 6 bases; bases outside gene matches: 8. CDR1 and CDR2 (germline): LGHDT, YNNKEL (reference sequence).

The chain has TRBV5-1 and TRBJ2-2; the match to TRBD2 covers 9 bases. Losses at the gene ends were 5 bases for V and 1 base for J; bases not matched to a gene: 3. Germline lookup yields CDR1 SGHRS and CDR2 YFSETQ. CDR3 length: 15 residues. CDR3 region: CASRVAGVNTGELFF. CDR3 coding DNA: TGCGCCAGCAGGGTAGCGGGAGTGAACACCGGGGAGCTGTTTTTT. The variable domain in full, with the rest retrieved from reference TRBV5-1 and TRBJ2-2, is KAGVTQTPRYLIKTRGQQVTLSCSPISGHRSVSWYQQTPGQGLQFLFEYFSETQRNKGNFPGRFSGRQFSNSRSEMNVSTLELGDSALYLCASRVAGVNTGELFFGEGSRLTVL.

The V gene is TRBV30, the J gene TRBJ2-3, with D perhaps matching TRBD1 (6 bases). This CDR3 region has 12 residues. Trimming shortened V by 2 bases and J by 6 bases, and 9 bases separated the two germline ends. CDR1 is GTSNPN, CDR2 SVGIG, per germline (reference sequence). The CDR3 here is CAWSLRGDTQYF. Written as DNA, the CDR3 is TGTGCCTGGAGTCTAAGGGGGGATACGCAGTATTTT.

The chain uses TRBV5-4 and TRBJ2-7, with 8 bases fitting TRBD2. Unmatched junction bases numbered 11, after V lost 1 base and J lost 2 bases. Germline V gene data show CDR1 as SGHNT and CDR2 as YYREEE (reference sequence). The CDR3 loop spans 17 amino acids. The CDR3 region is CASSLSGDSGGTYEQYF. CDR3 sequence (DNA): TGTGCCAGCAGCTTGTCGGGAGACAGCGGGGGAACCTACGAGCAGTACTTC.

This chain joins TRBV12-3 or TRBV12-4 and TRBJ2-7; no definite D call. This CDR3 is built from 12 residues. The V end lost 3 bases, the J end lost 7 bases, and 10 bases lay between the germline ends. The CDR3 loop is CASSFNLREQYF. CDR3 in DNA: TGTGCCAGCAGTTTCAATTTACGGGAGCAGTACTTC.

The rearrangement uses TRBV9 and TRBJ2-1; TRBD1 is a possible D gene (6 bases). The V gene's germline CDR1 is SGDLS and CDR2 YYNGEE. CDR3 length: 15 amino acids. V was shortened by 0 bases and J by 4 bases, with 11 bases between the two germline ends. The CDR3 nucleotides are TGTGCCAGCAGCGTAGATAGGGGGTCGTACAATGAGCAGTTCTTC. This sequence encodes CASSVDRGSYNEQFF.

V and J are TRBV12-5 and TRBJ1-4, with D uncertain. The CDR3 loop spans 14 amino acids. V gave up 5 bases and J gave up 0 bases, with 7 bases separating them. Germline V gene data show CDR1 as LGHNT and CDR2 as FRNRAP. The CDR3 nucleotides read TGTGCTAGTGGTCAACGAGCAACTAATGAAAAACTGTTTTTT. Amino acids: CASGQRATNEKLFF.

The chain is built from TRBV5-1 and TRBJ1-5; 9 bases align to TRBD1. CDR1 is SGHRS, CDR2 YFSETQ, per germline. V lost 2 bases to trimming and J lost 6 bases; unmatched junction nucleotides: 6. The CDR3 has 15 residues. In nucleotides, the CDR3 is TGCGCCAGCAGCTTCGGACAGGGGAGGGTTCAGCCCCAGCATTTT. Its translation: CASSFGQGRVQPQHF.

This rearrangement joins TRBV7-3 to TRBJ2-3; D remains ambiguous. Germline CDR1 SGHTA, CDR2 FQGTGA. This CDR3 region has 12 residues. The V end lost 4 bases, the J end lost 2 bases, and 4 bases lay between the germline ends. The CDR3, as DNA: TGTGCCAGCAGCTCAGTCACAGATACGCAGTATTTT. Its translation: CASSSVTDTQYF.

J is TRBJ1-3 and V is TRBV7-8, with 9 bases fitting TRBD1. There are 18 residues in the CDR3. Trimming removed 2 bases from V and 0 bases from J; junction bases left unmatched: 8. CDR1 and CDR2 (germline): SGHVS, FQNEAQ. The CDR3 nucleotides read TGTGCCAGCAGCTTAAATGCCGGGACAGGGCTCTCTGGAAACACCATATATTTT. Translated: CASSLNAGTGLSGNTIYF.

The V gene is TRBV6-5, the J gene TRBJ2-5; the D gene is possibly TRBD1 (6 bases). Trimming took 8 bases from V and 4 from J, leaving 14 bases between them. The CDR3 has 13 residues. CDR1 is MNHEY and CDR2 is SVGAGI in the germline V gene. The CDR3 region is CASRLWGPETQYF. The CDR3 DNA sequence: TGTGCCAGCCGCCTGTGGGGGCCAGAGACCCAGTACTTC.

The CDR3 here is CASTHGGLKDNYGYTF. The CDR3 DNA reads as TGTGCCAGTACCCATGGGGGCCTCAAGGATAACTATGGCTACACCTTC. The chain is built from TRBV19 and TRBJ1-2; D is possibly TRBD1 (6 bases). The CDR3 loop spans 16 amino acids. V lost 7 bases and J lost 1, with 19 bases in between. Per the germline V gene, CDR1 is LNHDA and CDR2 is SQIVND (reference sequence).

This chain uses TRBV7-3 with TRBJ1-1; D remains ambiguous. V was pared by 5 bases and J by 7 bases, with 14 bases between. Germline CDR1 and CDR2: SGHTA and FQGTGA. This CDR3 comprises 13 residues. The CDR3: CASSPTHRDEAFF. The CDR3 nucleotides read TGTGCCAGCAGCCCTACCCACCGGGATGAAGCTTTCTTT.

The chain couples TRBV13 to TRBJ1-1, with D possibly being TRBD1 (5 bases). The V gene lost 1 base and the J gene lost 5 bases, with 8 bases spanning the gap. Per the germline V gene, CDR1 is PRHDT and CDR2 is FYEKMQ (reference sequence). This CDR3 comprises 13 residues. CDR3 nucleotide sequence: TGTGCCAGCAGCTTAGCAGGGTTTACTGAAGCTTTCTTT. It yields the protein CASSLAGFTEAFF.

The rearrangement links TRBV30 to TRBJ2-1; D is perhaps TRBD1 (6 bases). The CDR3 runs 10 residues. Trimming removed 7 bases at V and 10 bases at J, with 11 bases between. Germline V lookup: CDR1 GTSNPN, CDR2 SVGIG (reference sequence). The CDR3 DNA is TGTGCCTCAGGGACATTCGAGCAGTTCTTC. This codes for CASGTFEQFF.

This clone was found a few times. The CDR3: CASRNRGQPQHF. CDR3 coding DNA: TGTGCCAGCAGGAACAGGGGTCAGCCCCAGCATTTT. The chain couples TRBV27 to TRBJ1-5; TRBD1 matches at 7 bases. Germline-derived CDR1 and CDR2 are MNHEY and SMNVEV (reference sequence). The CDR3 loop spans 12 amino acids. With 6 bases clipped from V and 6 bases from J, the junction kept 2 bases outside the gene matches.

The chain is built from TRBV9 and TRBJ2-3; D is perhaps TRBD2 (5 bases). Looked up from germline, CDR1 is SGDLS and CDR2 is YYNGEE. V was clipped by 2 bases and J by 3 bases, with 13 bases between them. This CDR3 comprises 15 residues. CDR3 nucleotide sequence: TGTGCCAGCAGCGTTAACGAGGGAGTAACAGATACGCAGTATTTT. This translates into CASSVNEGVTDTQYF.

The chain uses TRBV6-5 and TRBJ2-6; D perhaps matches TRBD2 (5 bases). The CDR3 contains 15 residues. Trimming removed 4 bases at V and 4 bases at J, with 11 bases between. Germline V gene sequence: CDR1 MNHEY, CDR2 SVGAGI. DNA of the CDR3: TGTGCCAGCAGTTCCCAACCGGGGGGGGCCAACGTCCTGACTTTC. This encodes CASSSQPGGANVLTF.

This chain connects TRBV7-9 to TRBJ2-5; 10 bases agree with TRBD1. The germline CDR1 and CDR2 sequences are SEHNR and FQNEAQ (reference sequence). The CDR3 is 15 amino acids. V trimming: 1 base; J trimming: 5 bases; junction bases outside the gene matches: 4. CDR3 in DNA: TGTGCCAGCAGCTTAGAAGGGACAGGGGTTGAGACCCAGTACTTC. Its protein product is CASSLEGTGVETQYF.

This clone was recorded only once. The chain employs TRBV29-1 and TRBJ1-2, with 7 bases aligning to TRBD1. This CDR3 comprises 15 residues. CDR1 and CDR2 (germline): SQVTM, ANQGSEA. The V segment lost 5 bases and the J segment 4 bases; nucleotides outside the gene matches: 13. As DNA, the CDR3 is TGCAGCGTTCCTCTCCGTTTAGGGGGCAGCTATGGCTACACCTTC. It yields the protein CSVPLRLGGSYGYTF.

The genes are TRBV18 and TRBJ2-5; D is ambiguous. Looked up from germline, CDR1 is KGHSH and CDR2 is LQKENI. Deletions cut 3 bases from V and 0 bases from J, with 8 bases between. The CDR3 totals 14 residues. In DNA form, the CDR3 reads TGTGCCAGCTCACCTTACCACAACCAAGAGACCCAGTACTTC. This sequence encodes CASSPYHNQETQYF.

This chain links TRBV3-1 (or the pseudogene TRBV3-2) with TRBJ1-1; 10 bases are shared with TRBD1. The CDR3 spans 16 residues. Germline lookup yields CDR1 LGHDT and CDR2 YNNKEL (reference sequence). The J segment lost 5 bases and the V segment lost 0 bases, leaving 6 bases of the junction unmatched. CDR3: CASSQDTGTGETEAFF. The CDR3 DNA is TGTGCCAGCAGCCAAGACACCGGGACAGGGGAAACTGAAGCTTTCTTT.

The chain has TRBV3-1 (or the pseudogene TRBV3-2) and TRBJ1-1; unclear D gene. The ends were cut back, 0 bases at V and 0 bases at J, with 17 bases in the middle. CDR1 is LGHDT, CDR2 YNNKEL, per germline (reference sequence). The CDR3 runs 18 residues. In DNA, the CDR3 is TGTGCCAGCAGCCAAGATCTAGGTGGATTTCTTTTGAACACTGAAGCTTTCTTT. Residues: CASSQDLGGFLLNTEAFF.

This clone was observed once. An end of the junction differs from the germline gene, which may be a read error. The CDR3 bases are TGTGCCAGCAGCCTGGACCGGGGAGCCTACGGGCAGTACTTC. This encodes CASSLDRGAYGQYF. The chain employs TRBV13 and TRBJ2-7; tentative D call: TRBD2 (5 bases). This CDR3 contains 14 residues. The germline V gene encodes CDR1 PRHDT and CDR2 FYEKMQ (reference sequence).

This clone was observed a handful of times. This chain links TRBV5-5 with TRBJ1-2; no clear D. This CDR3 is 12 amino acids long. Trimming left V 0 bases short and J 7 bases short, with 7 bases between. In germline, CDR1 is SGHKS, CDR2 YYEKEE (reference sequence). The CDR3 DNA sequence: TGTGCCAGCAGCTTGGGGGAGTCTGGCTACACCTTC. As protein: CASSLGESGYTF.